This T cell receptor beta chain is drawn from a study of blood T cells in healthy people across ages. The ends lost 2 bases at V and 7 bases at J; junction bases unmatched: 5. The CDR3 has 14 residues. Germline assignment: CDR1 MNHEY and CDR2 SVGAGI. Primers used in a second PCR of about 7 to 11 cycles were a sample-barcoded 5' primer and a J-beta primer mix. TCRdb reprocessed the 5' RACE reads via MiXCR and lists one record per CDR3 protein. Counted here are around 820,000 distinct CDR3 sequences, roughly 25% occurring once; the ten biggest clones make up 3% to 4%. Study findings and constraints: Among long-lived donors, naive CD4+ cells were more numerous and diversity higher than in aged donors.

This clonotype came up a few times. Its specificity is unknown. This sample also appeared in a second study, on T cells of mothers and their children. That work contributes: For cDNA synthesis, the complete extracted RNA was used (about 1.6 ug per 15 ul).

The gene calls are TRBV6-5 and TRBJ2-1; 7 bases align to TRBD1. Sequences were obtained from blood. This receptor was identified in a boy between 10 and 17 years old in good health. The CDR3 spells CASSYRGLFNEQFF. CDR3 DNA: TGTGCCAGCAGTTACAGGGGGCTCTTTAATGAGCAGTTCTTC.